Given below is one TCR beta chain in context. Its matching antigen is unknown. This sample was included in a study of blood T cells in healthy people across ages. Combining a sample-barcoded 5' primer with a J-beta primer mix, a second PCR ran for roughly 7 to 11 cycles. TCRdb called the 5' RACE reads again in MiXCR, with one record for every CDR3 protein. The sample holds under 1 million distinct CDR3 sequences; roughly 44% are singletons and the top ten take roughly a fifth. With 7 bases removed from V and 3 bases from J, the gap between germline ends came to 13 bases. Germline V gives CDR1 SQVTM, CDR2 ANQGSEA. This CDR3 comprises 13 residues. General study points: Age brought a roughly linear fall in TCR beta diversity measured per million T cells.

Specimen: blood. The chain carries TRBV29-1 and TRBJ2-1, with a tentative D call TRBD2 (6 bases). The receptor comes from a man aged 55 to 70 in good health. The CDR3 loop reads CSGRAINYNEQFF. CDR3 DNA sequence: TGCAGCGGGAGGGCGATTAACTACAATGAGCAGTTCTTC.